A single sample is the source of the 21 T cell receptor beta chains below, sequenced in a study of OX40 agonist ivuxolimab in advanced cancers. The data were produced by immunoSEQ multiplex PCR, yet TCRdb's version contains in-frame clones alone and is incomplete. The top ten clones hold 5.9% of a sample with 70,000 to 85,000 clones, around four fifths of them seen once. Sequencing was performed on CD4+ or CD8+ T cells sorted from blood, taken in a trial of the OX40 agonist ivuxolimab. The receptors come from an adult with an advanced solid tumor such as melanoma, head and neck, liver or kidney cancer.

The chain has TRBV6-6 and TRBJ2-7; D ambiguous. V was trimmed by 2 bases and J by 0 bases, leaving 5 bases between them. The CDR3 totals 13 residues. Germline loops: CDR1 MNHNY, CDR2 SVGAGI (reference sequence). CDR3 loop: CASSYPGSYEQYV. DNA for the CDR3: TGTGCCAGCAGTTACCCAGGCTCCTACGAGCAGTACGTC.

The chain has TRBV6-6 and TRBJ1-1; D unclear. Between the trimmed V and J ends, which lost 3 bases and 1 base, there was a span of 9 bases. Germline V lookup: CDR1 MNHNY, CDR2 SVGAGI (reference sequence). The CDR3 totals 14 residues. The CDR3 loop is CASSYFESNTEAFF. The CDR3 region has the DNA TGTGCCAGCAGTTATTTTGAATCGAACACTGAAGCTTTCTTT.

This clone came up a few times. The CDR3 DNA reads as TGTGCCAGCTCACCAGGGTTGAACACTGAAGCTTTCTTT. This gives the protein CASSPGLNTEAFF. The chain carries TRBV18 and TRBJ1-1, with D unresolved. CDR3 size: 13 residues. V lost 2 bases and J 0 bases, leaving 4 bases between the germline ends. Germline V CDR1 and CDR2: KGHSH, LQKENI.

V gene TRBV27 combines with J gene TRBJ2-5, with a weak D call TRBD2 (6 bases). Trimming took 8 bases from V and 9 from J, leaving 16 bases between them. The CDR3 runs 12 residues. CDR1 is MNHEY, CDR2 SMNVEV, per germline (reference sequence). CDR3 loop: CASWGLGGAQYF. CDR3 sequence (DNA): TGTGCCAGCTGGGGCCTTGGAGGGGCCCAGTACTTC.

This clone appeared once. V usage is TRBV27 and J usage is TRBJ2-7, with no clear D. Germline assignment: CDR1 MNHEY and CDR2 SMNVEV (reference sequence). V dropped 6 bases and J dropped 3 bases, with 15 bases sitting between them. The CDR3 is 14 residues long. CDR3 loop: CASSWSNSGYEQYV. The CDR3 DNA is TGTGCCAGCAGCTGGTCCAACTCTGGCTACGAGCAGTACGTC.

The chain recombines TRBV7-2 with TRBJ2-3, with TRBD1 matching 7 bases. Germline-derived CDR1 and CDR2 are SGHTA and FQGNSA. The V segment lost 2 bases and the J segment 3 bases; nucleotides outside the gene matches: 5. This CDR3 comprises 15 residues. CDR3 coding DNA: TGTGCCAGCAGCTTAATGAGGGGACAGACAGATACGCAGTATTTT. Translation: CASSLMRGQTDTQYF.

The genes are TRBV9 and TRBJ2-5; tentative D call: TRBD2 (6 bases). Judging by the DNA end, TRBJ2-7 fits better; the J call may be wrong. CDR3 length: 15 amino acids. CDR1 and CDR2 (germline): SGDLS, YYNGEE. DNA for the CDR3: TGTGCCAGCAGTGGAGGGGTTTCCCTGGCCGACGAGCAGTACTTC. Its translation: CASSGGVSLADEQYF.

Here the CDR3 reads CATSKGTGAYSNQPQHF. The CDR3 bases are TGTGCCACCTCTAAAGGGACAGGGGCTTATAGCAATCAGCCCCAGCATTTT. The chain links TRBV19 to TRBJ1-5, with 10 positions matching TRBD1. J gave up 0 bases and V 10 bases, and 12 bases lay outside the gene matches. The CDR3 contains 17 residues. Germline V gene sequence: CDR1 LNHDA, CDR2 SQIVND (reference sequence). The whole variable domain, remainder taken from reference TRBV19 and TRBJ1-5, is DGGITQSPKYLFRKEGQNVTLSCEQNLNHDAMYWYRQDPGQGLRLIYYSQIVNDFQKGDIAEGYSVSREKKESFPLTVTSAQKNPTAFYLCATSKGTGAYSNQPQHFGDGTRLSIL.

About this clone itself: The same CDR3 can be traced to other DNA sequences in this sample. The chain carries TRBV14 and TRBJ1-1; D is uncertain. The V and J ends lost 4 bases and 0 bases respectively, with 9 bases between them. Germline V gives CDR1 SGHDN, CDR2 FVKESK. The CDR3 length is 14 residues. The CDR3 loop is CASSLAGMNTEAFF. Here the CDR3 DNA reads TGTGCCAGCAGCCTGGCGGGAATGAACACTGAAGCTTTCTTT.

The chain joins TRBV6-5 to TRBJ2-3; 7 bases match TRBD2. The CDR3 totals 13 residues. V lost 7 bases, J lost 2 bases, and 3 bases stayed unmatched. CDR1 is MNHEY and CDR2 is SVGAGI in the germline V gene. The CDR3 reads CASNSGDTDTQYF. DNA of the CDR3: TGTGCCAGCAACAGCGGGGACACAGATACGCAGTATTTT.

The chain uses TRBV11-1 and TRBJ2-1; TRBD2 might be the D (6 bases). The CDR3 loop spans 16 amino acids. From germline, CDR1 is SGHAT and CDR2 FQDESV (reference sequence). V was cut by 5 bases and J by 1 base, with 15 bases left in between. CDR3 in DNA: TGTGCCAGCAGCAGTTGGATGGGGGGTTCCTACAATGAGCAGTTCTTC. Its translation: CASSSWMGGSYNEQFF.

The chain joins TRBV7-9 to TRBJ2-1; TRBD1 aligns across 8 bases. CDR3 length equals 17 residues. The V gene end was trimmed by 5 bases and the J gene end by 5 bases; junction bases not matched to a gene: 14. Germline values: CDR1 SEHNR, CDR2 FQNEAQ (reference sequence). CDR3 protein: CASSRNLRGRTNNEQFF. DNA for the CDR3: TGTGCCAGCAGCCGAAACCTCAGGGGGCGTACGAACAATGAGCAGTTCTTC.

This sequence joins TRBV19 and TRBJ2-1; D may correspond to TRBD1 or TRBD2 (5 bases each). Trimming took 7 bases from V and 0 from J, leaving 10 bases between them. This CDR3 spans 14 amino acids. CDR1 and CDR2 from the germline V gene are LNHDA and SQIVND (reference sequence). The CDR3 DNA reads TGTGCCAGTACCCCAGGGAGCTCCTACAATGAGCAGTTCTTC. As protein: CASTPGSSYNEQFF.

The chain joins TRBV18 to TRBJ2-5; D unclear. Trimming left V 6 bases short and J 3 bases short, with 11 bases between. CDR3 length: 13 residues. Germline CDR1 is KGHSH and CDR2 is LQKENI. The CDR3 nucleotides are TGTGCCAGCTCCCCCGGAAATAAAGAGACCCAGTACTTC. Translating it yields CASSPGNKETQYF.

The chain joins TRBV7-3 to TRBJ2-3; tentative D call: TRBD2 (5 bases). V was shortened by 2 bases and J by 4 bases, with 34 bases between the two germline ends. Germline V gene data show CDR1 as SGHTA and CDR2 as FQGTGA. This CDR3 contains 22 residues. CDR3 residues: CASSLVHILPLSGPRGADTQYF. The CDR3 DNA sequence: TGTGCCAGCAGCTTAGTCCATATCCTGCCCCTTTCCGGCCCCCGGGGTGCAGATACGCAGTATTTT.

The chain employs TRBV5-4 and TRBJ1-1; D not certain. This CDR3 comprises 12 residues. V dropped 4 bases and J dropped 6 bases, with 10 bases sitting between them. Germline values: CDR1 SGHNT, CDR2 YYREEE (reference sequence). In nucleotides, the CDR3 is TGTGCCAGCAGCCCCGACCTGGCTGAAGCTTTCTTT. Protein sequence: CASSPDLAEAFF.

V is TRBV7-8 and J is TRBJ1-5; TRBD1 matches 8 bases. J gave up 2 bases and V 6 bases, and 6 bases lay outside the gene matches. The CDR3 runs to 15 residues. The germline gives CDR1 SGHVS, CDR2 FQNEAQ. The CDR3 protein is CASRPDRVGNQPQHF. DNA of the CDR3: TGTGCCAGCAGACCGGACAGGGTGGGCAATCAGCCCCAGCATTTT.

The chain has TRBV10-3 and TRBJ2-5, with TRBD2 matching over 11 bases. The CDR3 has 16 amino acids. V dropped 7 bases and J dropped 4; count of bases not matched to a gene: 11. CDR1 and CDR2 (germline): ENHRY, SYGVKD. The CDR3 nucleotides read TGTGCCATCAAGGCTAGCGGGGGGTCTGTGCGAGAGACCCAGTACTTC. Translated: CAIKASGGSVRETQYF.

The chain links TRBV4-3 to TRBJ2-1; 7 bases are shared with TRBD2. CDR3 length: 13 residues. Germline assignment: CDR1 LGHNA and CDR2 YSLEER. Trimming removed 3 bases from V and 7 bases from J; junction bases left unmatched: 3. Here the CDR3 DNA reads TGCGCCAGCAGCCATGGAGCGGGGAATGAGCAGTTCTTC. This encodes CASSHGAGNEQFF.

Here the CDR3 reads CASSVTGSVVYGYTF. CDR3 DNA: TGTGCCAGTAGCGTTACAGGGAGCGTCGTCTATGGCTACACCTTC. This chain joins TRBV19 and TRBJ1-2; tentative D call: TRBD1 (6 bases). Looked up from germline, CDR1 is LNHDA and CDR2 is SQIVND (reference sequence). V was pared by 6 bases and J by 4 bases, with 18 bases between. The CDR3 spans 15 residues.

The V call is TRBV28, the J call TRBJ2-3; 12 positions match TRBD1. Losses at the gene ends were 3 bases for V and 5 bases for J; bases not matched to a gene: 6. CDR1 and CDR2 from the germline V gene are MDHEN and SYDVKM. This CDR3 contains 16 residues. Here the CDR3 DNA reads TGTGCCAGCAGTTTCAGGGACAGGGGGCTTATAGATACGCAGTATTTT. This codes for CASSFRDRGLIDTQYF. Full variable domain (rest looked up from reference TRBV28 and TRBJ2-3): DVKVTQSSRYLVKRTGEKVFLECVQDMDHENMFWYRQDPGLGLRLIYFSYDVKMKEKGDIPEGYSVSREKKERFSLILESASTNQTSMYLCASSFRDRGLIDTQYFGPGTRLTVL.